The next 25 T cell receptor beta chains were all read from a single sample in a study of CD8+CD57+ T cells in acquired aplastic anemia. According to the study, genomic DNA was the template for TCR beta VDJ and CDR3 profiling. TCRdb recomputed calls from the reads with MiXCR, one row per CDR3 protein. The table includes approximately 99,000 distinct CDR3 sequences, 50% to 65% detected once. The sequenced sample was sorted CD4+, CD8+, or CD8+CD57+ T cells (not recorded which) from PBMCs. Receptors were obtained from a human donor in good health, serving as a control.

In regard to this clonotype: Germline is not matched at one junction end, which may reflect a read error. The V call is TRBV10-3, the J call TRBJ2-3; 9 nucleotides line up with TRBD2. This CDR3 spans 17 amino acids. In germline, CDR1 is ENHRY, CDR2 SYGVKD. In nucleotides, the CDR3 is TGTGCCAGCAGTGTACCGCTGACGCGGGGGGGGTCAGATACGCAGTATTTT. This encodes CASSVPLTRGGSDTQYF.

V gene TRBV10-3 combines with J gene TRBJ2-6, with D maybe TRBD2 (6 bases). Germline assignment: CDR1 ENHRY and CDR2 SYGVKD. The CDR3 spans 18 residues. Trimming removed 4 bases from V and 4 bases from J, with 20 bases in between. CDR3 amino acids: CAISGSGGVGFGANVLTF. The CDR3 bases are TGTGCCATCAGTGGGTCAGGCGGGGTAGGGTTCGGGGCCAACGTCCTGACTTTC.

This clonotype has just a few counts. This CDR3 is CASSSPGTGRTEAFF. CDR3 bases: TGTGCCAGCAGTTCTCCCGGGACAGGGCGAACTGAAGCTTTCTTT. This chain links TRBV28 with TRBJ1-1; 9 positions agree with TRBD1. The germline V gene encodes CDR1 MDHEN and CDR2 SYDVKM. This CDR3 has 15 amino acids. The V segment lost 4 bases and the J segment 5 bases; nucleotides outside the gene matches: 8.

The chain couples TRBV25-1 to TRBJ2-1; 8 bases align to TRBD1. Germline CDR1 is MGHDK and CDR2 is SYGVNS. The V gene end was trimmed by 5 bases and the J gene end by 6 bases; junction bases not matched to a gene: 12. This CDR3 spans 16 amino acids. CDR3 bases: TGTGCCAGCAGTCCCACCATTCAGGGGGCGCTCAATGAGCAGTTCTTC. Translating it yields CASSPTIQGALNEQFF.

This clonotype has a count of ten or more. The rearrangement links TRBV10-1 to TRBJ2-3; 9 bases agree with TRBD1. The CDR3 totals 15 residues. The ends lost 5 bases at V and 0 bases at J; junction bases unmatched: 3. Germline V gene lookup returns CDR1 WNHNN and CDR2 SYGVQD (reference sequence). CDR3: CASSTGTGSTDTQYF. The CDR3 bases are TGCGCCAGCAGTACCGGGACAGGGAGCACAGATACGCAGTATTTT.

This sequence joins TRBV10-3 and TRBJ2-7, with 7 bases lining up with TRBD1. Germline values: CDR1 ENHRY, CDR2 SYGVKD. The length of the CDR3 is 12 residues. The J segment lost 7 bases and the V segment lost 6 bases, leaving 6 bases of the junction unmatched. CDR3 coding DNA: TGTGCCATCAGCCGACAGGGTGGGGAGCAGTACTTC. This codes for CAISRQGGEQYF.

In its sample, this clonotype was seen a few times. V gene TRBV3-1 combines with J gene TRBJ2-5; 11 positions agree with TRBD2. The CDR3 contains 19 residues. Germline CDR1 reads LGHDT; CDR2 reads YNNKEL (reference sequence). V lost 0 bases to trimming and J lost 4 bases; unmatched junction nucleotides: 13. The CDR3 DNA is TGTGCCAGCAGCCAAGATTCGGGGGTACTAGCGGGGGTCGCAGAGACCCAGTACTTC. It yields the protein CASSQDSGVLAGVAETQYF.

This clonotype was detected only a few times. As DNA, the CDR3 is TGTGCCAGCAGCCGATCTCGGGCGTACAATGAGCAGTTCTTC. Its protein is CASSRSRAYNEQFF. The chain employs TRBV11-2 and TRBJ2-1; D gene uncertain. V was pared by 5 bases and J by 4 bases, with 12 bases between. CDR1 and CDR2 from the germline V gene are SGHAT and FQNNGV. The CDR3 has 14 amino acids. The whole variable domain, filled in from reference TRBV11-2 and TRBJ2-1, reads EAGVAQSPRYKIIEKRQSVAFWCNPISGHATLYWYQQILGQGPKLLIQFQNNGVVDDSQLPKDRFSAERLKGVDSTLKIQPAKLEDSAVYLCASSRSRAYNEQFFGPGTRLTVL.

CDR3: CASKGLAGVGELFF. Here the CDR3 DNA reads TGCGCCAGCAAAGGACTAGCGGGAGTCGGGGAGCTGTTTTTT. The rearrangement links TRBV10-1 to TRBJ2-2; 13 bases are a match to TRBD2. Looked up from germline, CDR1 is WNHNN and CDR2 is SYGVQD (reference sequence). This CDR3 is built from 14 residues. J gave up 7 bases and V 7 bases, and 3 bases lay outside the gene matches.

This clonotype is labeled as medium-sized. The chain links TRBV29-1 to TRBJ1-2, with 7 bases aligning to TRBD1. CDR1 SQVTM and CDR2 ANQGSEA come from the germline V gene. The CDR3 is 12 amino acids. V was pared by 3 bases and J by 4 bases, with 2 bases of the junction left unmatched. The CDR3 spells CSVEAGGYGYTF. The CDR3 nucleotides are TGCAGCGTTGAGGCAGGGGGCTATGGCTACACCTTC.

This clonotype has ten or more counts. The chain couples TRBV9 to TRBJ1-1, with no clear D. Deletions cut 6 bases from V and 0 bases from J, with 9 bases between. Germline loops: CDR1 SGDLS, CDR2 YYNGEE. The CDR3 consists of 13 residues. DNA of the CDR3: TGTGCCAGCAATCCACCTATGAACACTGAAGCTTTCTTT. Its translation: CASNPPMNTEAFF.

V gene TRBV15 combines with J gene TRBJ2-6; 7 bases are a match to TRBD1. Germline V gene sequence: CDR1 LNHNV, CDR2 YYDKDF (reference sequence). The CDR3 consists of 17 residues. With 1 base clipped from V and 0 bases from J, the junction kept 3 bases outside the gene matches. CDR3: CATSRGTGTSGANVLTF. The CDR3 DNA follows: TGTGCCACCAGCAGAGGGACAGGCACCTCTGGGGCCAACGTCCTGACTTTC.

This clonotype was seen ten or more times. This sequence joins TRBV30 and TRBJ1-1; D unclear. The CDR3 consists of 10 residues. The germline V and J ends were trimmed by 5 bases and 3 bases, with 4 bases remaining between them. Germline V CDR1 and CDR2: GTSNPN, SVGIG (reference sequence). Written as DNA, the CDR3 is TGTGCCTGGGGACACACTGAAGCTTTCTTT. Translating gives CAWGHTEAFF.

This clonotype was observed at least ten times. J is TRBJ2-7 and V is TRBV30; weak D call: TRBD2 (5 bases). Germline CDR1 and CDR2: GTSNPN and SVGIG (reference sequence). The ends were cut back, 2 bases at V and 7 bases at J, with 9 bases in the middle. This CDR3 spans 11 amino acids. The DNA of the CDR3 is TGTGCCTGGAGTCCGGGGTGGGAGCAGTACTTC. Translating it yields CAWSPGWEQYF.

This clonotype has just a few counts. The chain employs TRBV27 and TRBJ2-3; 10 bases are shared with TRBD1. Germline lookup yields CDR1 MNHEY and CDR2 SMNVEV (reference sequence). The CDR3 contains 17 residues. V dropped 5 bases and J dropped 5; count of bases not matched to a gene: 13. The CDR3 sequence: CASSKPGVTGGRDTQYF. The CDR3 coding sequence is TGTGCCAGCAGTAAACCCGGTGTGACAGGGGGCAGAGATACGCAGTATTTT.

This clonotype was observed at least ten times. CDR3 sequence (DNA): TGTGCCAGTAATCTCCAGACTAATTCACCCCTCCACTTT. This gives the protein CASNLQTNSPLHF. This chain uses TRBV19 with TRBJ1-6; D is ambiguous. The germline CDR1 and CDR2 sequences are LNHDA and SQIVND (reference sequence). The V and J ends lost 7 bases and 6 bases respectively, with 10 bases between them. This CDR3 comprises 13 residues.

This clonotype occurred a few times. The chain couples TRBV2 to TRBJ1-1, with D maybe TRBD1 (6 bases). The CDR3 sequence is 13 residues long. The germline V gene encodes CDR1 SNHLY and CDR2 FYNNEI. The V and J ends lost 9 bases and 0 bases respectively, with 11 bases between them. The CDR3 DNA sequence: TGTGCCAGAGGAGGGGGAATGAACACTGAAGCTTTCTTT. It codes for CARGGGMNTEAFF. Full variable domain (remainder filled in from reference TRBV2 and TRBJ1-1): EPEVTQTPSHQVTQMGQEVILRCVPISNHLYFYWYRQILGQKVEFLVSFYNNEISEKSEIFDDQFSVERPDGSNFTLKIRSTKLEDSAMYFCARGGGMNTEAFFGQGTRLTVV.

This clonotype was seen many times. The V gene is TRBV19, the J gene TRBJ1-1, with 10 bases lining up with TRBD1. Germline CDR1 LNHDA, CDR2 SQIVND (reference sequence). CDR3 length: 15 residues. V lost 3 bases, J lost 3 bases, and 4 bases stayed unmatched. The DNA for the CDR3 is TGTGCCAGTAGTATTACCGGGACAGGGGACACTGAAGCTTTCTTT. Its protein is CASSITGTGDTEAFF.

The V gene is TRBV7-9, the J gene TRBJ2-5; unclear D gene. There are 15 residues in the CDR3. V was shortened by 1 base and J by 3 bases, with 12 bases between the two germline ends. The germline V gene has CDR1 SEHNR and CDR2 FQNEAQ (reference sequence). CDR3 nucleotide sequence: TGTGCCAGCAGCTTAGGGTCGGCAGGTAAAGAGACCCAGTACTTC. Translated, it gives CASSLGSAGKETQYF.

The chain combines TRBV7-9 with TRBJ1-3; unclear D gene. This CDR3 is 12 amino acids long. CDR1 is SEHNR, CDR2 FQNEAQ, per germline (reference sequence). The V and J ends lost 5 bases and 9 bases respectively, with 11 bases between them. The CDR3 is CASSQVGPTIYF. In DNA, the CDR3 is TGTGCCAGCAGCCAAGTAGGGCCCACCATATATTTT.

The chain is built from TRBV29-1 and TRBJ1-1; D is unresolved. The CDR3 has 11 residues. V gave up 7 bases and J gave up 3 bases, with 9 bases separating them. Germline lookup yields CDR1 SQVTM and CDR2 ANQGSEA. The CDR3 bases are TGCAGCGCGGGGTTGGACACTGAAGCTTTCTTT. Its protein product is CSAGLDTEAFF.

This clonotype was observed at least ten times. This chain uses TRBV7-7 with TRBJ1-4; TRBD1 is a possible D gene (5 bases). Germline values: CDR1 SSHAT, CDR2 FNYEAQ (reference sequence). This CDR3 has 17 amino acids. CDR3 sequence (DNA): TGTGCTAGCGACGGCCGGGACGGGGATGCAACTAATGAAAAACTGTTTTTT. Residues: CASDGRDGDATNEKLFF.

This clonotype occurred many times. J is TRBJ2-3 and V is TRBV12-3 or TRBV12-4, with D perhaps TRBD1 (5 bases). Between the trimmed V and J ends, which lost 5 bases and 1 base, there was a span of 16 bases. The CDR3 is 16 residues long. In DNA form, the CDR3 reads TGTGCCAGCAGTAAAAGGGGTTATCTCGGCACAGATACGCAGTATTTT. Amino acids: CASSKRGYLGTDTQYF.

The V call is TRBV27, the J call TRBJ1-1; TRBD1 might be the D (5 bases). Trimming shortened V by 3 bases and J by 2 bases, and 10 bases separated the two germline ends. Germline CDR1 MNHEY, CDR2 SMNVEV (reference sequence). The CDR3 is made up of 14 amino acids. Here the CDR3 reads CASSFGGTNTEAFF. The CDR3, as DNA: TGTGCCAGCAGTTTCGGGGGGACTAACACTGAAGCTTTCTTT.

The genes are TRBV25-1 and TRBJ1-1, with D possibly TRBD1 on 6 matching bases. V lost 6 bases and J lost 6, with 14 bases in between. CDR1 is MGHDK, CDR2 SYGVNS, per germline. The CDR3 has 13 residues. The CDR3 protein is CASSITGLAEAFF. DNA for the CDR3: TGTGCCAGCAGCATAACAGGGCTTGCTGAAGCTTTCTTT.